The 5 T cell receptor beta chains presented below share a single source sample, sequenced in a study of cytomegalovirus exposure and HLA in healthy donors. The PCR contained 60 Vbeta and 13 Jbeta primers. The assay was immunoSEQ multiplex PCR, and TCRdb's table has in-frame clones only and misses some. The sample has approximately 92,000 clones, over 75% seen once. Specimen: PBMCs. The origin of the receptors is a girl aged 2-10 years in good health and CMV-seropositive.

CDR3 sequence: CASTRQTDYGYTF. The CDR3 DNA sequence: TGTGCCAGCACGCGGCAGACCGACTATGGCTACACCTTC. This chain joins TRBV6-1 and TRBJ1-2, with D uncertain. Trimming removed 7 bases at V and 3 bases at J, with 12 bases between. Germline lookup yields CDR1 MNHNS and CDR2 SASEGT. The CDR3 loop spans 13 amino acids.

J is TRBJ2-1 and V is TRBV10-3; TRBD2 aligns across 12 bases. The germline V gene encodes CDR1 ENHRY and CDR2 SYGVKD. The CDR3 runs to 16 residues. V trimming: 7 bases; J trimming: 7 bases; junction bases outside the gene matches: 11. CDR3 in amino acids: CAITGTLAGGQNEQFF. CDR3 sequence (DNA): TGTGCCATCACCGGGACCCTAGCGGGAGGGCAGAATGAGCAGTTCTTC.

In DNA form, the CDR3 reads TGTGCCAGCAGTGATCGACAGCCCTATGGCTACACCTTC. It specifies CASSDRQPYGYTF. The chain joins TRBV25-1 to TRBJ1-2; D may be TRBD1 (5 bases). The germline CDR1 and CDR2 sequences are MGHDK and SYGVNS. There are 13 residues in the CDR3. With 3 bases removed from V and 4 bases from J, the gap between germline ends came to 9 bases.

The CDR3 nucleotides read TGTGCCAGCAGTGGAAGCCCTGGGGGCGCGGGAAACACCATATATTTT. Its translation is CASSGSPGGAGNTIYF. The chain is built from TRBV2 and TRBJ1-3; TRBD1 is a possible D gene (6 bases). The CDR3 has 16 residues. Looked up from germline, CDR1 is SNHLY and CDR2 is FYNNEI. V was shortened by 4 bases and J by 4 bases, with 17 bases between the two germline ends.

The chain couples TRBV7-8 to TRBJ2-2; 8 bases agree with TRBD1. This CDR3 has 17 amino acids. Germline assignment: CDR1 SGHVS and CDR2 FQNEAQ. The J segment lost 5 bases and the V segment lost 5 bases, leaving 13 bases of the junction unmatched. The DNA for the CDR3 is TGTGCCAGCAGCCCGGGCAGGGGGCTGGTTAGGACCGGGGAGCTGTTTTTT. It yields the protein CASSPGRGLVRTGELFF.